This section outlines one T cell receptor (beta chain) sequence together with its context. This record comes from a study of blood T cell repertoires in COVID-19. Study-level information: The cDNA or gDNA used as material had been derived from T cells, B-cell-depleted T cells, or PBMCs.

As handled by the study authors: Counts of nucleated cells, estimated from reference gene primer amplification, were obtained. Some clones are missing from TCRdb's copy, which holds only in-frame ones; the method was immunoSEQ multiplex PCR. That table supplies the V and J calls and clone size; D and trimming were determined from the DNA. The table records approximately 100,000 clones, about 88% of them present only once. J gave up 7 bases and V 2 bases, and 10 bases lay outside the gene matches. The CDR3 loop spans 16 amino acids. Germline assignment: CDR1 WNHNN and CDR2 SYGVQD (reference sequence).

The chain joins TRBV10-1 to TRBJ2-1; 8 positions match TRBD2. The TCR was taken from a human donor in a cohort sampled during active COVID-19. Sequencing was carried out using peripheral blood. The DNA of the CDR3 is TGCGCCAGCAGTGAGGGGAGCGGGAGTTTAACAAATGAGCAGTTCTTC. Amino acid sequence: CASSEGSGSLTNEQFF.